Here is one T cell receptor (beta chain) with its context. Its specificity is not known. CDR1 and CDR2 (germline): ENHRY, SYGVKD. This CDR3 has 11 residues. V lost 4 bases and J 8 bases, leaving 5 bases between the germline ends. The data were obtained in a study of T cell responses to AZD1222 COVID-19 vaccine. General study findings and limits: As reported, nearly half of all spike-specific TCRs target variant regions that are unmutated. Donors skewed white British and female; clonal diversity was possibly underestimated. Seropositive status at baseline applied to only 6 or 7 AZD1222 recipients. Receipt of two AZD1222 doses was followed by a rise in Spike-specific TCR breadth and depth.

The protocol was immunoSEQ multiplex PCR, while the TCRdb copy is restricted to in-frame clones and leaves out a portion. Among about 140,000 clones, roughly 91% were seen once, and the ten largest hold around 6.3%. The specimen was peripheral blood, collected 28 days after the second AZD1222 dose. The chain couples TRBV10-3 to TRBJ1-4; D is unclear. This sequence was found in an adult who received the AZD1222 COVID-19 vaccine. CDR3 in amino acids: CAISVGEKLFF. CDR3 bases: TGTGCCATCAGTGTGGGGGAAAAACTGTTTTTT.